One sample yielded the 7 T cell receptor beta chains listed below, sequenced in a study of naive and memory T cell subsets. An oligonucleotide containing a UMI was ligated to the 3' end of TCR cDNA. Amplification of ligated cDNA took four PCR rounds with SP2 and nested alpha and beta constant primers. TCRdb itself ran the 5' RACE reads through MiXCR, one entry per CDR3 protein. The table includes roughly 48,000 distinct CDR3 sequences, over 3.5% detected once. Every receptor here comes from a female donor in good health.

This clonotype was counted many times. The CDR3 region is CASSAGQGFGTDTQYF. The CDR3 bases are TGTGCCAGCAGTGCCGGACAGGGGTTTGGCACAGATACGCAGTATTTT. The chain recombines TRBV28 with TRBJ2-3, with 9 bases aligning to TRBD1. CDR1 and CDR2 from the germline V gene are MDHEN and SYDVKM. V shed 5 bases and J 1 base; nucleotides not matched to a gene: 7. This CDR3 has 16 residues.

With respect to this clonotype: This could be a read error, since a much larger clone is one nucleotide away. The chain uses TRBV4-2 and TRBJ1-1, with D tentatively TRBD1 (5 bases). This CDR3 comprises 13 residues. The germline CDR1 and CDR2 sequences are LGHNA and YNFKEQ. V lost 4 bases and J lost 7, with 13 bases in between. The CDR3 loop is CASSPALGGEAFF. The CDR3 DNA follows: TGTGCCAGCAGCCCAGCCCTGGGGGGTGAAGCTTTCTTT.

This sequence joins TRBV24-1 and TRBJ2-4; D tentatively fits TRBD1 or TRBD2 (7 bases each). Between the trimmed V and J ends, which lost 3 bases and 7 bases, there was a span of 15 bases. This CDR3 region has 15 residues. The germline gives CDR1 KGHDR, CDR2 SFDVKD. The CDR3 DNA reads TGTGCCACCAGTGATGTACAGGGGCGGGGGAACATTCAGTACTTC. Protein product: CATSDVQGRGNIQYF.

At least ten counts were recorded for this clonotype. In DNA form, the CDR3 reads TGTGCCAGCAGCCTCCGAACTAGCGGGAGAGGAGAGACCCAGTACTTC. As protein: CASSLRTSGRGETQYF. The chain recombines TRBV7-2 with TRBJ2-5; 11 bases line up with TRBD2. Germline V gene data show CDR1 as SGHTA and CDR2 as FQGNSA. The CDR3 is 16 amino acids. Unmatched junction bases numbered 9, after V lost 5 bases and J lost 4 bases. Combining the CDR3 with reference TRBV7-2 and TRBJ2-5 gives the whole variable domain GAGVSQSPSNKVTEKGKDVELRCDPISGHTALYWYRQSLGQGLEFLIYFQGNSAPDKSGLPSDRFSAERTGGSVSTLTIQRTQQEDSAVYLCASSLRTSGRGETQYFGPGTRLLVL.

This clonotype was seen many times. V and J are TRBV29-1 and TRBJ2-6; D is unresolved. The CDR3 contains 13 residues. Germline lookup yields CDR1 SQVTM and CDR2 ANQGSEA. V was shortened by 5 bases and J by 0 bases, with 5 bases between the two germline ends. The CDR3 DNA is TGCAGCGTTAGCTACTCTGGGGCCAACGTCCTGACTTTC. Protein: CSVSYSGANVLTF.

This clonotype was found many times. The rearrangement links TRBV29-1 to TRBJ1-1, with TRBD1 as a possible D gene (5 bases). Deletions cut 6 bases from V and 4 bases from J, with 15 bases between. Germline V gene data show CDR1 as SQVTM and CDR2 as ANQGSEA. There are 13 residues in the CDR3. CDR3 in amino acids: CSVEGQGGTEAFF. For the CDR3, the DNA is TGCAGCGTAGAGGGGCAGGGTGGCACTGAAGCTTTCTTT.

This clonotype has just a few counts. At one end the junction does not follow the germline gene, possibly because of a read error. The CDR3 spells CASSRQGNYGDTF. CDR3 nucleotides: TGTGCCAGTAGTAGACAAGGCAACTATGGCGACACCTTC. The V and J genes are TRBV19 and TRBJ1-2; D gene unclear. Germline CDR1 reads LNHDA; CDR2 reads SQIVND (reference sequence). The CDR3 has 13 amino acids.